The clone carrying this TCR beta chain was recorded only once. The ends lost 3 bases at V and 0 bases at J; junction bases unmatched: 11. This CDR3 has 17 residues. Germline V CDR1 and CDR2: GTSNPN, SVGIG (reference sequence). The sample originates from a study of blood T cell repertoires in COVID-19. At the level of the study: The samples span acute and convalescent COVID-19 from the United States, Italy and Spain. T cells, B-cell-depleted T cells, or PBMCs provided the cDNA or gDNA that served as material.

TCRdb's table, derived via immunoSEQ multiplex PCR, lists solely in-frame clones and lacks some. This table has 63,000 or so clones, around four fifths appearing once. This sequence joins TRBV30 and TRBJ1-3; 7 bases fit TRBD1. The clonotype was recovered from a human donor in a cohort sampled during active COVID-19. The sequencing input was peripheral blood. The CDR3 loop reads CAWSDLDRVFSGNTIYF. DNA of the CDR3: TGTGCCTGGAGCGACCTCGACAGGGTTTTCTCTGGAAACACCATATATTTT.